The present TCR beta chain was sequenced within a study of cytotoxic CD8 clonotypes in ibrutinib-treated CLL. The wider study: Of the patients, about a dozen were relapsed/refractory, over 14 treatment-naive and 17 to 18 IGHV unmutated. Recorded responses included about 25 partial and 2 complete; following median approximately 68 months, approximately 14 stayed remitted and roughly twelve progressed. Findings and caveats of the study: Once treatment began, public clonotypes, which were uncommon, contracted or stayed stable.

The assay was immunoSEQ multiplex PCR, and TCRdb's table has in-frame clones only and misses some. The table includes over 150,000 clones, around 84% detected once. Worth noting for this clone: Its antigen is as yet unknown.

V was pared by 4 bases and J by 1 base, with 10 bases between. Germline CDR1 and CDR2: KGHSH and LQKENI. The CDR3 is made up of 14 amino acids. Around 1.8 micrograms of genomic DNA came from cryopreserved PBMCs for TCR beta libraries. Sample: PBMCs, taken after 12 months of ibrutinib treatment. V and J are TRBV18 and TRBJ1-1; maybe TRBD1 (5 bases). This sequence was found in a human donor with chronic lymphocytic leukemia. The CDR3 sequence is CASSLRQSNTEAFF. CDR3 nucleotides: TGTGCCAGCTCACTCCGACAGTCGAACACTGAAGCTTTCTTT.